This T cell receptor (beta chain) derives from a study of robustness of blood B and T cell sequencing (dated by TCRdb to 2017 to 2018). Broadly, across the study: The study aimed to determine how much peripheral blood is needed to reliably characterize an individual's TCRbeta and IgG repertoires. As technical replicates, two replicate TCRbeta cDNA libraries were made from one shared RNA pool taken from a single 10 ml draw. TCRbeta and IgG repertoires were quantified in each of the approximately eleven independently drawn blood samples. Points the paper makes about the study in general: Between the technical replicate libraries, approximately 94% of the top 10,000 TCRbeta clonotypes in one library were also present in the other library. No improvement in the overlap of rare TCRbeta clonotypes was observed when tubes were pooled, implying that much larger blood volumes would be needed for rare TCRbeta clonotypes to be captured. Coverage of the top 10,000 TCRbeta clonotypes approached saturation when 3 or 4 tubes (roughly 28-40 ml blood) were combined. Evidence of cross-contamination, likely resulting from batch processing, was observed in one pair of TCRbeta libraries, and the UMI-sequence pairs shared between the two libraries were removed. The 1,000 most abundant TCRbeta clonotypes from the pooled draws were detected in every single 10 ml sample. TCRbeta rarefaction curves did not fully plateau, suggesting under-sequencing or many low-abundance clonotypes. EDTA tubes required immediate fractionation, limiting use in multi-site collections.

The CDR3 contains 17 residues, cysteine and phenylalanine counted. This entry keeps only the CDR3 DNA: 51 bases, framed from base 1. CDR1 MNHNY and CDR2 SVGAGI were looked up in the germline V gene (reference sequence). V lost 2 bases and J lost 2 bases; the stretch between them is 13 bases long. Libraries were prepared through PCR. Reads for this sample came from an Illumina MiSeq. cDNA was synthesized with SMARTScribe reverse transcriptase and a 5' template-switch oligo that added a universal priming site. The template-switch oligo carried a 12-nucleotide random unique molecular identifier (UMI) that tagged each cDNA molecule. During reverse transcription, TCRbeta transcripts were targeted by chain-specific reverse primers. Uracil DNA glycosylase treatment was used to remove residual template-switch adapters, and a Qiagen MinElute kit was used to purify the cDNA. The first PCR used KAPA HiFi HotStart ReadyMix for about 20 cycles, split across four 50 ul reactions with step-out primers. Products of the first-round PCR were gel-purified before additional amplification. Illumina Nextera adapters were attached in a second PCR of roughly 8 cycles, and the libraries were then purified and pooled. A 50-nucleotide 5' read captured the UMI barcode for each TCRbeta molecule. On the study's bioinformatics: The MIGEC toolkit was used to group reads by UMI into consensus reads. Final reads were produced by merging forward and reverse consensus reads with PEAR. A custom decontamination script removed identical UMI-sequence pairs shared across libraries, treating them as cross-sample contamination. V(D)J assignment and CDR3 extraction were performed with MIGMAP, a wrapper around IgBLAST. A TCR clonotype was defined by an identical V gene, J gene and CDR3 amino acid sequence; no sequencing was done for CDR1 and CDR2. TCRdb took the public reads, trimmed them with fastp at Q25, ran MiXCR for clone calling and kept in-frame beta chains. A single entry per CDR3 protein holds the most common genes and DNA from its merged rows. V and J calls and clone size were set by TCRdb, not the authors. The sample data list nearly 1,500 distinct CDR3 sequences, and 55% to 75% of these were observed just once. The ten largest clones capture roughly two fifths of the sample.

TCRbeta repertoires were quantified from mRNA rather than genomic DNA, which captures expressed receptors. Without cell sorting, buffy coat leukocytes were collected into Trizol, and RNA was extracted using the Direct-zol RNA MiniPrep Plus kit. To separate plasma, buffy coat and red blood cells, the EDTA blood tubes were centrifuged right away at 4 degrees C. About this clonotype itself: Its target antigen remains unknown. No much larger clone exists at a distance of one base, and base qualities are not known.

Sequences were obtained from peripheral blood. The receptor's source is a human donor in good health. Recombination linked TRBV6-6 to TRBJ1-6; the D gene is not confidently resolved. The nucleotide sequence is given as TGTGCCAGCAGTTACGAGGGCCCCACCGCCTATAATTCACCCCTCCACTTT. The translation is CASSYEGPTAYNSPLHF.